This record covers a single T cell receptor beta chain. The data derive from a study of blood T cell repertoires in COVID-19. Study-level information: The origin of the acute and convalescent COVID-19 samples was the United States, Italy and Spain. Nucleic acid was either cDNA or gDNA, and it came from T cells, B-cell-depleted T cells, or PBMCs.

Generated by immunoSEQ multiplex PCR, the TCRdb table keeps only in-frame clones and is missing some. This table holds hundreds of thousands of clones, about 89% found once. After removal of 4 bases from V and 5 bases from J, the junction contained 5 bases not matched to a gene. This CDR3 is 16 amino acids long. CDR1 and CDR2 (germline): MRHNA, SNTAGT. This clonotype originated in a woman in her thirties or forties who had recovered from COVID-19. V usage is TRBV6-4 and J usage is TRBJ2-1, with 13 bases aligning to TRBD2. Sequencing used PBMCs or T cells enriched from blood (not recorded which). CDR3 nucleotides: TGTGCCAGCAGTGTACTAGCGGGAGGGGGACACAATGAGCAGTTCTTC. This encodes CASSVLAGGGHNEQFF.